A selection of T cell receptor beta chains follows, all from one sample in a study of blood T cell repertoires in COVID-19. TCRdb's table, derived via immunoSEQ multiplex PCR, lists solely in-frame clones and lacks some. The sample has some 65,000 clones; roughly 92% are singletons. Sequenced: peripheral blood. The origin of the receptors is a man aged 65 to 79 with active COVID-19. Each CDR3 is given with its conserved first and last residue. The D gene is left open where the match is weak. Expanded clones get a size class; other rows say once, few or many, or leave the size out.

CDR3 protein | CDR3 DNA | J gene | clone size | D gene | V gene
CASSQVRGQYNEQFF | TGTGCCAGCAGTCAGGTGCGGGGTCAATACAATGAGCAGTTCTTC | TRBJ2-1 | - | - | TRBV6-4
CSVVPNRYHEQYF | TGCAGCGTTGTCCCGAACAGGTATCACGAGCAGTACTTC | TRBJ2-7 | - | - | TRBV29-1
CASSQDQGSPLHF | TGCGCCAGCAGCCAAGATCAGGGTTCACCCCTCCACTTT | TRBJ1-6 | - | - | TRBV4-3
CATSDPTPKARGSSYNEQFF | TGTGCCACCAGTGACCCAACCCCTAAAGCGCGGGGGAGCTCCTACAATGAGCAGTTCTTC | TRBJ2-1 | - | TRBD2 | TRBV24-1
CASSVGGEETQYF | TGTGCCAGCTCGGTTGGAGGGGAAGAGACCCAGTACTTC | TRBJ2-5 | - | - | TRBV18
CATSDLLHREQFF | TGTGCCACCAGTGATTTGCTCCACAGGGAGCAGTTCTTC | TRBJ2-1 | - | - | TRBV24-1
CASSLTRGTDTQYF | TGTGCCAGCAGCTTAACGAGGGGCACAGATACGCAGTATTTT | TRBJ2-3 | - | - | TRBV7-9
CASSLKRLAGKETQYF | TGTGCCAGCAGCCTGAAGCGACTAGCGGGGAAAGAGACCCAGTACTTC | TRBJ2-5 | once | TRBD2 | TRBV5-4
CASSPIDSNQPQHF | TGTGCCAGCAGCCCTATAGATAGCAATCAGCCCCAGCATTTT | TRBJ1-5 | - | - | TRBV6-2/TRBV6-3
CATSDPTVPSGYTF | TGTGCCACCAGTGATCCGACTGTCCCTAGTGGCTACACCTTC | TRBJ1-2 | - | - | TRBV24-1
CASSLGEFSNQPQHF | TGCGCCAGCAGCTTGGGAGAGTTTAGCAATCAGCCCCAGCATTTT | TRBJ1-5 | - | - | TRBV5-1
CASSYLGSWAFF | TGTGCCAGCAGCTACCTCGGGTCTTGGGCTTTCTTT | TRBJ1-1 | - | - | TRBV11-3
CASIPGLAGGYSYEQYF | TGTGCCAGTATTCCGGGACTAGCGGGGGGGTACTCCTACGAGCAGTACTTC | TRBJ2-7 | few | TRBD2 | TRBV2
CASSLDYRLNSPLHF | TGTGCCAGCAGCTTAGATTACAGGTTAAATTCACCCCTCCACTTT | TRBJ1-6 | once | - | TRBV7-9
CASSLALQVAGELFF | TGTGCCAGCAGCTTAGCGCTGCAGGTGGCCGGGGAGCTGTTTTTT | TRBJ2-2 | - | - | TRBV7-6
CASSLGTSTDTQYF | TGCGCCAGCAGCCTCGGGACTAGCACAGATACGCAGTATTTT | TRBJ2-3 | - | - | TRBV5-1
CASSQGRQLTGELFF | TGCGCCAGCAGCCAAGGACGACAGCTCACCGGGGAGCTGTTTTTT | TRBJ2-2 | - | - | TRBV4-1
CASSPRGQGGKNTEAFF | TGTGCCAGCTCACCCCGAGGACAGGGGGGGAAGAACACTGAAGCTTTCTTT | TRBJ1-1 | - | TRBD1 | TRBV18
CASKDREPNEQFF | TGTGCCAGCAAGGACAGGGAGCCGAATGAGCAGTTCTTC | TRBJ2-1 | - | TRBD1 | TRBV6-5
CASSHEAIGEAFF | TGTGCCAGCAGCCACGAGGCCATCGGTGAAGCTTTCTTT | TRBJ1-1 | once | - | TRBV5-6
CASRPLGQGNTGELFF | TGTGCCAGTAGACCCTTGGGACAGGGGAACACCGGGGAGCTGTTTTTT | TRBJ2-2 | - | TRBD1 | TRBV19
CASSRDSANYGYTF | TGCGCCAGCAGTAGGGACAGCGCGAACTATGGCTACACCTTC | TRBJ1-2 | - | TRBD1 | TRBV5-1
CASGQNGNTIYF | TGTGCCAGCGGACAGAACGGAAACACCATATATTTT | TRBJ1-3 | few | - | TRBV6-5
CASSPRTGAGSEKLFF | TGTGCCAGCAGCCCCCGGACAGGGGCCGGTAGTGAAAAACTGTTTTTT | TRBJ1-4 | - | TRBD1 | TRBV9
CASSPRDNPRETQYF | TGTGCCAGCAGCCCCCGTGATAATCCGAGGGAGACCCAGTACTTC | TRBJ2-5 | few | - | TRBV7-2